Included here is one T cell receptor beta chain sequence, with context. The antigen remains unidentified. The data originate from a study of OX40 agonist ivuxolimab in advanced cancers. Study-level findings and limits: Both CD4+ and CD8+ T cell populations in blood had undergone clonal expansion by week 6 at 0.1 to 3.0 mg/kg.

Germline V CDR1 and CDR2: LNHDA, SQIVND (reference sequence). V was pared by 6 bases and J by 4 bases, with 9 bases of the junction left unmatched. The CDR3 loop spans 15 amino acids. Data came from immunoSEQ multiplex PCR; TCRdb stores just in-frame clones and leaves some out. In the table there are approximately 70,000 clones, 75% to 95% of which are singletons. This clonotype was sampled from an adult with an advanced solid tumor such as melanoma, head and neck, liver or kidney cancer. This sequence joins TRBV19 and TRBJ1-1; 9 nucleotides align to TRBD1. Sample: CD4+ or CD8+ T cells sorted from blood, taken in a trial of the OX40 agonist ivuxolimab. The CDR3 region has the DNA TGTGCCAGTAGATACGGGACAGGGCTCTCCACTGAAGCTTTCTTT. Residues: CASRYGTGLSTEAFF.